The TCR beta chain described here comes from a study of T cell responses to AZD1222 COVID-19 vaccine. In regard to this clone: Its target is unknown.

Regarding the study as a whole: Donors were mostly white British, more females; clonal diversity possibly underestimated. The peak T cell response came first, and repertoires were sampled only after it. Spike was spanned by vaccine-associated CD4 TCRs, with dominance at 160-218 and 743-854.

The CDR3 is 17 residues long. V shed 7 bases and J 0 bases; nucleotides not matched to a gene: 14. Per germline, CDR1 MDHEN and CDR2 SYDVKM. This table comes from immunoSEQ multiplex PCR, and its TCRdb copy is limited to in-frame clones, with some not included. The sample has roughly 70,000 clones; 80% are singletons. Pooling was applied to second doses at about 4 or about 12 weeks. The V gene is TRBV28, the J gene TRBJ1-2; 7 bases line up with TRBD1. The TCR comes from an adult who received the AZD1222 COVID-19 vaccine. The sample consisted of peripheral blood, taken 28 days after the second AZD1222 dose. The CDR3 sequence is CASIEIGDRLANYGYTF. Here the CDR3 DNA reads TGTGCCAGCATCGAGATCGGGGACAGACTCGCTAACTATGGCTACACCTTC.